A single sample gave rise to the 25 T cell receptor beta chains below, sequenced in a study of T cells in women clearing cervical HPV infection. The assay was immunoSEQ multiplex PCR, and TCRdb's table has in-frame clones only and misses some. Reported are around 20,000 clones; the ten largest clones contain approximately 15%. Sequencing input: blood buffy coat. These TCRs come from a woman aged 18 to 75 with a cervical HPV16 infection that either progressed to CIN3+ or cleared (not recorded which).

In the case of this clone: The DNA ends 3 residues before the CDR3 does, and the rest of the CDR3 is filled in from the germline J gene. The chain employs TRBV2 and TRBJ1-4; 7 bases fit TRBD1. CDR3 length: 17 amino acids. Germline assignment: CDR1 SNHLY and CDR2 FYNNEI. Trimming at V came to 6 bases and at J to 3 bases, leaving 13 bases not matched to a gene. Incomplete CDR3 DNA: TGTGCCAGCAGGTCACAGGGGTCGGGGTACTCTAATGAAAAA. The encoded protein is CASRSQGSGYSNEK. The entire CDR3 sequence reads CASRSQGSGYSNEKLFF.

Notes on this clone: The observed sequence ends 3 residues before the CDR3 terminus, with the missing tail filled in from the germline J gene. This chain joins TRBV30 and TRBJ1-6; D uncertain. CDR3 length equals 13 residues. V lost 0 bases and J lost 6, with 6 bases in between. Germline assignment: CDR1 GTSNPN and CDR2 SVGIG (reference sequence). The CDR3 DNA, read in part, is TGTGCCTGGAGTGTGGGCCTTAATTCACCC. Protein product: CAWSVGLNSP. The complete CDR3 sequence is CAWSVGLNSPLHF.

The part of the CDR3 DNA that was read is TGTGCCAGCAGCTTAGCACTAGCGGGAGTTCTTGAG. Residues: CASSLALAGVLE. In full, the CDR3 is CASSLALAGVLEQFF. The chain uses TRBV7-2 and TRBJ2-1, with 11 bases matching TRBD2. The read terminates 3 residues ahead of where the CDR3 ends, so the germline J gene completes it. Trimming at V came to 0 bases and at J to 9 bases, leaving 4 bases not matched to a gene. This CDR3 comprises 15 residues. The germline CDR1 and CDR2 sequences are SGHTA and FQGNSA.

CDR3 DNA, as far as it was read: TGTGCCAGCAGCCTCTCCCCGGGGAATGAG. This translates into CASSLSPGNE. The complete CDR3 sequence is CASSLSPGNEQFF. This rearrangement joins TRBV7-2 to TRBJ2-1, with D tentatively TRBD2 (5 bases). The CDR3 extends 3 residues past the end of the read, so its final part is completed from the germline J gene. CDR3 length equals 13 residues. Germline V gene lookup returns CDR1 SGHTA and CDR2 FQGNSA. The ends were cut back, 5 bases at V and 7 bases at J, with 12 bases in the middle.

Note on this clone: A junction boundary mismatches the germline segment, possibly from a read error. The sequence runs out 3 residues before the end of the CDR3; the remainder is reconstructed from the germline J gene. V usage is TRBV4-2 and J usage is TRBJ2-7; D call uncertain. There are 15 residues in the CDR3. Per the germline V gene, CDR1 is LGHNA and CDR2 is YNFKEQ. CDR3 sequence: CASSQDYSSSYEQYF. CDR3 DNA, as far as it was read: TGCGCCAGCAGCCAAGATTACTCTTCCTCCTACGAG.

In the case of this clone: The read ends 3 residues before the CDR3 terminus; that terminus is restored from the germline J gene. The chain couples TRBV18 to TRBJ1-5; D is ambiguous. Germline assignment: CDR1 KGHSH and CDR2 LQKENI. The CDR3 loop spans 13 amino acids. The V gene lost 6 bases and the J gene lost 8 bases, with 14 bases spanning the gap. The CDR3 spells CASSPPSVEPQHF. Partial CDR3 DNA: TGTGCCAGCTCCCCGCCGTCGGTGGAGCCC.

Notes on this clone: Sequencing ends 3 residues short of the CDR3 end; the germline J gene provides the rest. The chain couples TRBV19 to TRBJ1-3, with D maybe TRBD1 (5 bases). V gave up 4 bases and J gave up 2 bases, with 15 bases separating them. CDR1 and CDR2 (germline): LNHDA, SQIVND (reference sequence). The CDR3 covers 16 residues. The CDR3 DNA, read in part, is TGTGCCAGTAGTAACCTTCGGGGGGAGGCTGGAAACACC. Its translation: CASSNLRGEAGNT. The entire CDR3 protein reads CASSNLRGEAGNTIYF.

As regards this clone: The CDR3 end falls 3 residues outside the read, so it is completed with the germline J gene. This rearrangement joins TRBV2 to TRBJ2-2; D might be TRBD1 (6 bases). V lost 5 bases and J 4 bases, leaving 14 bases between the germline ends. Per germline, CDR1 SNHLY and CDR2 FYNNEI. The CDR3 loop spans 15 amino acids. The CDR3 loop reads CASSLSGGGTGELFF. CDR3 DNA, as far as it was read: TGTGCCAGCAGTCTTTCTGGGGGCGGCACCGGGGAG.

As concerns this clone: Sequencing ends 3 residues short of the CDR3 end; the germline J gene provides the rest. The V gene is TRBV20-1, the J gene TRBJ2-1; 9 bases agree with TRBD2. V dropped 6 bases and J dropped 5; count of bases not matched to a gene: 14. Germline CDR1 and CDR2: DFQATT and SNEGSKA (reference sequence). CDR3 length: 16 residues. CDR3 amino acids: CSAGGTTSGRNNEQFF. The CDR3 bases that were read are TGCAGTGCCGGCGGAACGACTAGCGGCAGAAACAATGAG.

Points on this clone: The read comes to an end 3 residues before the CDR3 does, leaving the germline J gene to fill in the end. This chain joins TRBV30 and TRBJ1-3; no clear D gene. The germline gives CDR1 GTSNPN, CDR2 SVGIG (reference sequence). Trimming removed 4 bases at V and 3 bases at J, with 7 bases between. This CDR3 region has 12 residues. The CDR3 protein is CAWTPVGNTIYF. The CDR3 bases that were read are TGTGCCTGGACCCCAGTTGGAAACACC.

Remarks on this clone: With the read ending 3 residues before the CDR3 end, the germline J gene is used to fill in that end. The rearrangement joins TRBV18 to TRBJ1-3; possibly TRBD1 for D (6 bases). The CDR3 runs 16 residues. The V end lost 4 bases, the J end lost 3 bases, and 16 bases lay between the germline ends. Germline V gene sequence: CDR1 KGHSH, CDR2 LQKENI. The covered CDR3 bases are TGTGCCAGCTCACTCAACAGGGTGGAAAGTGGAAACACC. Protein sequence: CASSLNRVESGNT. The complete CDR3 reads CASSLNRVESGNTIYF.

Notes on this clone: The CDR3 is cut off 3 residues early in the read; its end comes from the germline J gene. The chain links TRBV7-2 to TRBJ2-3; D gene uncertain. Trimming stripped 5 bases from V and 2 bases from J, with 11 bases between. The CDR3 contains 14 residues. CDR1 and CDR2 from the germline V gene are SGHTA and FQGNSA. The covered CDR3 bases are TGTGCCAGCAGCATTCTTCTGTACACAGATACG. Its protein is CASSILLYTDT. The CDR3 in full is CASSILLYTDTQYF.

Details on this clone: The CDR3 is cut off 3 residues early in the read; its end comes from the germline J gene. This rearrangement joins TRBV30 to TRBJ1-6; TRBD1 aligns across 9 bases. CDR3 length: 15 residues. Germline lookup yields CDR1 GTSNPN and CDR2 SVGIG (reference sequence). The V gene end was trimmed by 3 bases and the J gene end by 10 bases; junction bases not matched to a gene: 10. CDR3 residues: CAWSSPGQGSSPLHF. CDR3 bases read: TGTGCCTGGAGCAGTCCGGGACAGGGAAGCTCACCC.

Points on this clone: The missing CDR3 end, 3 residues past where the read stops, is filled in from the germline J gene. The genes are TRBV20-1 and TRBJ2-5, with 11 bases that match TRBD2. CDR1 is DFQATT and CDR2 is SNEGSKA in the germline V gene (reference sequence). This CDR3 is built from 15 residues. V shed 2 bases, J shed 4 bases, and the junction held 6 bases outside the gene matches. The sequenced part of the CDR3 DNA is TGCAGTGCTAGAATTACTAGCGGGAGAGTAGAGACC. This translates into CSARITSGRVET. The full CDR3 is CSARITSGRVETQYF.

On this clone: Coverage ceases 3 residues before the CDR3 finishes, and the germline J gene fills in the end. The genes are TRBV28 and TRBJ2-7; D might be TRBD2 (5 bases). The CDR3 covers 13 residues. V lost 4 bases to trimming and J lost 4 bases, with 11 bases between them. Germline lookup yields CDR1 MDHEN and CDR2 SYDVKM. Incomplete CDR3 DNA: TGTGCCAGCAGTTCTGCACCGGGGTACGAG. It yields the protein CASSSAPGYE. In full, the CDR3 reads CASSSAPGYEQYF.

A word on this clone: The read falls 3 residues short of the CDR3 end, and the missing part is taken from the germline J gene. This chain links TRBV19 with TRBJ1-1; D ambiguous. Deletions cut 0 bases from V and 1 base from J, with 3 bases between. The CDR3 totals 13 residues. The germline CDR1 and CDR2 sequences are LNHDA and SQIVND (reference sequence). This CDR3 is CASSIDRNTEAFF. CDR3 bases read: TGTGCCAGTAGTATAGACAGGAACACTGAA.

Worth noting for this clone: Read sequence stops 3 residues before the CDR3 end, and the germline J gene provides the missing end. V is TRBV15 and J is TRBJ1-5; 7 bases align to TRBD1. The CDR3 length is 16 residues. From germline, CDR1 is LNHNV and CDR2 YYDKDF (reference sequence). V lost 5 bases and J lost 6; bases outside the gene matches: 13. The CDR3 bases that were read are TGTGCCACCAGCGACCGGGACAGCCATTTTGGTCAGCCC. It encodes CATSDRDSHFGQP. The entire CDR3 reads CATSDRDSHFGQPQHF.

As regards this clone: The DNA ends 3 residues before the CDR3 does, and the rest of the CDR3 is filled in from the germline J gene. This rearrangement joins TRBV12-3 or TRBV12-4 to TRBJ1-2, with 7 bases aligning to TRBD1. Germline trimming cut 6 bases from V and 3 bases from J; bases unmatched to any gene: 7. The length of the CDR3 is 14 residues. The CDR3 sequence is CASSPGGLDYGYTF. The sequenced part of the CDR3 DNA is TGTGCCAGCAGCCCAGGGGGGTTAGACTATGGC.

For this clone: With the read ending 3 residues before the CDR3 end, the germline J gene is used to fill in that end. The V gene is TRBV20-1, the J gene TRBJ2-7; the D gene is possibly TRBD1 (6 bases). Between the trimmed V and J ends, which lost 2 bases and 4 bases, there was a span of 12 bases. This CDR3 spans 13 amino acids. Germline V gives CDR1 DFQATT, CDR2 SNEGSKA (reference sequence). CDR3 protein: CSARHTQGYEQYF. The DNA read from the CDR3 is TGCAGTGCTAGACATACACAGGGTTACGAG.

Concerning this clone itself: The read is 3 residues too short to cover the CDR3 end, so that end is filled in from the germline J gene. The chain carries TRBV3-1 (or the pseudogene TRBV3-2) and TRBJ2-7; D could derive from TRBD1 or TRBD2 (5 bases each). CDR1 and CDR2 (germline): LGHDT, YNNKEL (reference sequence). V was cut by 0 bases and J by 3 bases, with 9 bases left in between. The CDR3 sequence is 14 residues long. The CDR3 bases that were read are TGTGCCAGCAGCCAAGATCCAGGGAGCTACGAG. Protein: CASSQDPGSYE. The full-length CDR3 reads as CASSQDPGSYEQYF.

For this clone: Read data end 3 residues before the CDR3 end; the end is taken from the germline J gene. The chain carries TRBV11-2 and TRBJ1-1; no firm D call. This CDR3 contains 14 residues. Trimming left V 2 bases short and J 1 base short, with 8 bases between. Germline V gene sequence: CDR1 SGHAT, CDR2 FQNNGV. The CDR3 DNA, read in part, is TGTGCCAGCAGCTTAAGTCGGGGGAACACTGAA. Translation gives CASSLSRGNTE. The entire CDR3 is CASSLSRGNTEAFF.

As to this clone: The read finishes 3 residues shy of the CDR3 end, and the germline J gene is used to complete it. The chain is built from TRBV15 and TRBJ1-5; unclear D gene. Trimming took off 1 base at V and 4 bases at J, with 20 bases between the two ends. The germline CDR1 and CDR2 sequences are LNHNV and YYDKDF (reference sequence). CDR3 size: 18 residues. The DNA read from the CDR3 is TGTGCCACCAGCAGAGTCTCCCCCTTGGGCAGTTTGAATCAGCCC. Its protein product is CATSRVSPLGSLNQP. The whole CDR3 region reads CATSRVSPLGSLNQPQHF. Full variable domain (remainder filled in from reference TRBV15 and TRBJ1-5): DAMVIQNPRYQVTQFGKPVTLSCSQTLNHNVMYWYQQKSSQAPKLLFHYYDKDFNNEADTPDNFQSRRPNTSFCFLDIRSPGLGDTAMYLCATSRVSPLGSLNQPQHFGDGTRLSIL.

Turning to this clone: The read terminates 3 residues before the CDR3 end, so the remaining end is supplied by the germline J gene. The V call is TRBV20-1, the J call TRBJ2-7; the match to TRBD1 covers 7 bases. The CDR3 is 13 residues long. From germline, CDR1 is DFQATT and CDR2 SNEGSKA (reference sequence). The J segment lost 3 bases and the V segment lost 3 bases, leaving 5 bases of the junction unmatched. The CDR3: CSASPGQFYEQYF. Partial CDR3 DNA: TGCAGTGCTAGTCCGGGACAGTTCTACGAG.

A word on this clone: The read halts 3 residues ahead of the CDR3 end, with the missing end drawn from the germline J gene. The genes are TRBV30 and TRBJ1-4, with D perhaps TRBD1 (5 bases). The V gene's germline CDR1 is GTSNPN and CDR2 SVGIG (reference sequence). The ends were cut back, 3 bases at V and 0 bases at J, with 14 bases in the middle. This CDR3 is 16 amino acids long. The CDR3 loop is CAWSPWGSATNEKLFF. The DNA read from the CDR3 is TGTGCCTGGAGCCCCTGGGGCAGTGCAACTAATGAAAAA.

Here the CDR3 reads CASSFFPGELFF. The sequenced part of the CDR3 DNA is TGTGCCAGCAGCTTCTTTCCCGGGGAG. J is TRBJ2-2 and V is TRBV7-8; D ambiguous. The read is 3 residues too short to cover the CDR3 end, so that end is filled in from the germline J gene. Trimming took off 3 bases at V and 6 bases at J, with 5 bases between the two ends. The CDR3 contains 12 residues. The germline gives CDR1 SGHVS, CDR2 FQNEAQ.